This TCR beta chain was found in a study of shared clonotypes between healthy human individuals. Study-wide context: There were three CD4 naive, three CD4 memory, two CD8 naive and one CD8 memory plates per donor.

Original analysis: Without quality scores, immunoSEQ junctional reads could not be filtered like full-length reads. Clones were sequenced by immunoSEQ multiplex PCR, and TCRdb holds only the in-frame ones, with some missing. D and trimming were read from the DNA, whereas the V and J calls and clone size are those reported in that table. The sample records 2.3 million or so clones, approximately 95% being singletons. The germline CDR1 and CDR2 sequences are MDHEN and SYDVKM. Trimming shortened V by 9 bases and J by 4 bases, and 18 bases separated the two germline ends. CDR3 size: 14 residues. The study drew its donors from healthy HIV-negative adults without recent acute infections or vaccinations.

This receptor was identified in a man in his late teens or twenties in good health. Some clones in this sample may be carry-over from other donors' samples. The J gene is TRBJ2-5, the V gene TRBV28; maybe TRBD2 (5 bases). The sample taken for sequencing was naive CD4+ T cells from PBMCs. Subset meaning: CD45RA+ positively selected. CDR3 loop: CASEDSRSRETQYF. The CDR3 nucleotides are TGTGCCAGTGAGGACTCCCGGTCGCGAGAGACCCAGTACTTC. Full variable domain (rest looked up from reference TRBV28 and TRBJ2-5): DVKVTQSSRYLVKRTGEKVFLECVQDMDHENMFWYRQDPGLGLRLIYFSYDVKMKEKGDIPEGYSVSREKKERFSLILESASTNQTSMYLCASEDSRSRETQYFGPGTRLLVL.